These 4 T cell receptor beta chains were all obtained from the same sample, sequenced in a study of cytomegalovirus exposure and HLA in healthy donors. PCR was performed using 60 Vbeta and 13 Jbeta primers. The method was immunoSEQ multiplex PCR; TCRdb's version includes in-frame clones alone and lacks a portion of them. This sample has roughly 200,000 clones, with 75% to 85% found just once. The sequencing sample was made of PBMCs. These receptor sequences come from a woman aged 45 to 65 in good health and CMV-seronegative.

The J gene is TRBJ2-7, the V gene TRBV21-1; the table gives TRBD1 as D, unverified against the DNA. TRBV21-1 is deemed a pseudogene. The CDR3 runs 17 residues. Written as DNA, the CDR3 is TGTGCCAGCAGCAAACCATACGGACAGGAATCCTCCTACGAGCAGTACTTC. This codes for CASSKPYGQESSYEQYF.

The V and J genes are TRBV4-3 and TRBJ2-7, with 9 positions matching TRBD1. V dropped 3 bases and J dropped 3; count of bases not matched to a gene: 6. The CDR3 runs 15 residues. The V gene's germline CDR1 is LGHNA and CDR2 YSLEER. The CDR3 loop reads CASSQRDRAGYEQYF. The CDR3 nucleotides are TGCGCCAGCAGCCAGAGGGACAGGGCGGGCTACGAGCAGTACTTC.

The chain links TRBV18 to TRBJ1-4; the D is unclear. This CDR3 region has 12 residues. Germline V gene lookup returns CDR1 KGHSH and CDR2 LQKENI. The V end lost 6 bases, the J end lost 4 bases, and 6 bases lay between the germline ends. For the CDR3, the DNA is TGTGCCAGCTCCTCTCGTAATGAAAAACTGTTTTTT. This gives the protein CASSSRNEKLFF.

This sequence joins TRBV27 and TRBJ1-1, with TRBD1 matching over 8 bases. J lost 0 bases, V lost 1 base, and 4 bases had no gene match. From germline, CDR1 is MNHEY and CDR2 SMNVEV (reference sequence). This CDR3 region has 16 residues. The CDR3 DNA reads as TGTGCCAGCAGTTTATTAGGGACAGGCTTGAACACTGAAGCTTTCTTT. Translation gives CASSLLGTGLNTEAFF.